A selection of T cell receptor beta chains follows, all from one sample in a study of blood T cell repertoires in COVID-19. Profiled with immunoSEQ multiplex PCR; TCRdb holds only in-frame clones, not every one. The table lists some 37,000 clones, roughly 90% of them singletons. Sequenced: peripheral blood. Source of these receptors: a man aged 65 to 79 with acute or convalescent COVID-19. The CDR3 runs from the conserved cysteine through the conserved F or W. A D gene is named only where the DNA matches it firmly. Clone size is not always given. Where it is, it says once, few, many or a class for expanded clones.

CDR3 protein: CASSRDRDRGYTF
CDR3 DNA: TGTGCCAGCAGTCGGGACAGGGATAGGGGCTACACCTTC
J gene: TRBJ1-2
D gene: TRBD1
V gene: TRBV9
clone size: -

CDR3 protein: CATSDPSTLAGANNEQFF
CDR3 DNA: TGTGCCACCAGTGACCCAAGTACTCTAGCGGGAGCAAACAATGAGCAGTTCTTC
J gene: TRBJ2-1
D gene: TRBD2
V gene: TRBV24-1
clone size: -

CDR3 protein: CASSPDPGGADGYTF
CDR3 DNA: TGTGCCAGCAGCCCCGACCCAGGGGGCGCGGATGGCTACACCTTC
J gene: TRBJ1-2
D gene: TRBD1
V gene: TRBV9
clone size: few

CDR3 protein: CASSERLPAKNIQYF
CDR3 DNA: TGTGCCAGCAGTGAACGACTTCCGGCCAAAAACATTCAGTACTTC
J gene: TRBJ2-4
D gene: -
V gene: TRBV2
clone size: -

CDR3 protein: CASSVRLAGGLSTGELFF
CDR3 DNA: TGTGCCAGCAGCGTTCGACTAGCGGGAGGCCTTAGCACCGGGGAGCTGTTTTTT
J gene: TRBJ2-2
D gene: TRBD2
V gene: TRBV4-2
clone size: -

CDR3 protein: CASSLEEGAHYGYTF
CDR3 DNA: TGCGCCAGCAGCTTGGAAGAGGGGGCCCACTATGGCTACACCTTC
J gene: TRBJ1-2
D gene: TRBD1
V gene: TRBV5-1
clone size: few

CDR3 protein: CASSSSPEQFF
CDR3 DNA: TGTGCCAGCAGCTCTAGTCCAGAGCAGTTCTTC
J gene: TRBJ2-1
D gene: -
V gene: TRBV5-6
clone size: -

CDR3 protein: CASSLGGPAGESGYTF
CDR3 DNA: TGTGCCAGCAGCTTAGGGGGCCCGGCAGGGGAATCTGGCTACACCTTC
J gene: TRBJ1-2
D gene: -
V gene: TRBV11-2
clone size: -

CDR3 protein: CATTLDSSGNQPQHF
CDR3 DNA: TGTGCCACCACACTGGACAGTAGCGGCAATCAGCCCCAGCATTTT
J gene: TRBJ1-5
D gene: -
V gene: TRBV19
clone size: -

CDR3 protein: CASSLYTGYTF
CDR3 DNA: TGTGCCAGCAGCTTATACACAGGCTACACCTTC
J gene: TRBJ1-2
D gene: -
V gene: TRBV11-2
clone size: -

CDR3 protein: CATSREGGLAGYNEQFF
CDR3 DNA: TGTGCCACCAGCAGAGAAGGTGGACTAGCGGGATACAATGAGCAGTTCTTC
J gene: TRBJ2-1
D gene: TRBD2
V gene: TRBV15
clone size: -

CDR3 protein: CARRKDLTDNYGYTF
CDR3 DNA: TGTGCCAGACGGAAGGATCTGACAGACAACTATGGCTACACCTTC
J gene: TRBJ1-2
D gene: -
V gene: TRBV19
clone size: -

CDR3 protein: CASSQGNGQGVADTQYF
CDR3 DNA: TGCGCCAGCAGCCAAGGGAATGGACAGGGAGTGGCAGATACGCAGTATTTT
J gene: TRBJ2-3
D gene: TRBD1
V gene: TRBV4-3
clone size: -

CDR3 protein: CASSSRGLSLRSPLHF
CDR3 DNA: TGTGCCAGCAGCTCCAGGGGTTTAAGTCTTCGTTCACCCCTCCACTTT
J gene: TRBJ1-6
D gene: -
V gene: TRBV5-6
clone size: -

CDR3 protein: CASSSEDRGMDQPQHF
CDR3 DNA: TGTGCCAGCAGCTCCGAGGACAGGGGGATGGATCAGCCCCAGCATTTT
J gene: TRBJ1-5
D gene: TRBD1
V gene: TRBV7-8
clone size: -

CDR3 protein: CASSLQGREDQPQHF
CDR3 DNA: TGCGCCAGCAGCTTGCAAGGGAGGGAGGATCAGCCCCAGCATTTT
J gene: TRBJ1-5
D gene: -
V gene: TRBV5-1
clone size: -

CDR3 protein: CASSVTGLSVNEQFF
CDR3 DNA: TGTGCCAGCAGCGTGACGGGACTATCGGTAAATGAGCAGTTCTTC
J gene: TRBJ2-1
D gene: TRBD2
V gene: TRBV9
clone size: -

CDR3 protein: CASSPLNGGETQYF
CDR3 DNA: TGTGCCAGCAGTCCACTCAACGGGGGTGAGACCCAGTACTTC
J gene: TRBJ2-5
D gene: -
V gene: TRBV27
clone size: -

CDR3 protein: CASGPGGQGKDYGYTF
CDR3 DNA: TGTGCCAGTGGACCGGGGGGGCAGGGTAAAGACTATGGCTACACCTTC
J gene: TRBJ1-2
D gene: -
V gene: TRBV19
clone size: -

CDR3 protein: CASRKGTDTQYF
CDR3 DNA: TGTGCCAGTAGGAAGGGGACAGATACGCAGTATTTT
J gene: TRBJ2-3
D gene: -
V gene: TRBV19
clone size: -

CDR3 protein: CASSPLGHNSPLHF
CDR3 DNA: TGTGCCAGCAGTCCCCTAGGCCATAATTCACCCCTCCACTTT
J gene: TRBJ1-6
D gene: -
V gene: TRBV6-5
clone size: -

CDR3 protein: CASSYSNRGSYGYTF
CDR3 DNA: TGTGCCAGCAGTTACTCGAATAGAGGGAGCTATGGCTACACCTTC
J gene: TRBJ1-2
D gene: -
V gene: TRBV6-7
clone size: -

CDR3 protein: CASTPPGQVEAFF
CDR3 DNA: TGTGCCAGCACCCCTCCGGGTCAAGTTGAAGCTTTCTTT
J gene: TRBJ1-1
D gene: -
V gene: TRBV6-5
clone size: -

CDR3 protein: CASSLGQGMEISEKLFF
CDR3 DNA: TGCGCCAGCAGCTTGGGACAGGGGATGGAGATAAGTGAAAAACTGTTTTTT
J gene: TRBJ1-4
D gene: TRBD1
V gene: TRBV5-1
clone size: -

CDR3 protein: CASSLGSSSYNEQFF
CDR3 DNA: TGTGCCAGCAGCTTAGGTTCGAGCTCCTACAATGAGCAGTTCTTC
J gene: TRBJ2-1
D gene: -
V gene: TRBV7-2
clone size: -

CDR3 protein: CASSARTGVNEQFF
CDR3 DNA: TGTGCCAGCAGCGCCCGGACTGGAGTCAATGAGCAGTTCTTC
J gene: TRBJ2-1
D gene: -
V gene: TRBV9
clone size: -

CDR3 protein: CASSRGEGNSPLHF
CDR3 DNA: TGTGCCAGCAGCCGGGGGGAAGGGAATTCACCCCTCCACTTT
J gene: TRBJ1-6
D gene: -
V gene: TRBV3-1/TRBV3-2
clone size: -

CDR3 protein: CASSLGTGAYNEQFF
CDR3 DNA: TGTGCCAGCAGCCTGGGGACAGGGGCCTACAATGAGCAGTTCTTC
J gene: TRBJ2-1
D gene: TRBD1
V gene: TRBV9
clone size: once